The 23 T cell receptor beta chains below come from one sample, sequenced in a study of beta chain features in type 1 diabetes. Points from the study as a whole: There was a moderate but significant shortening of TCRB CDR3s in all four CD4+ subsets of Type 1 diabetes patients.

The authors reverse transcribed all of the isolated RNA, so sequencing captured expressed TCRB transcripts. Measured with immunoSEQ multiplex PCR; TCRdb has only the in-frame clones, and not every one. The table lists a few hundred thousand clones, 8.5% to 10% of them singletons. The antigens for these receptors are not known. Sequencing was performed on central memory CD4+ T cells from blood. The origin of the receptors is a man under 40 with type 1 diabetes.

Ten or more counts support this clone. The chain employs TRBV10-3 and TRBJ2-7; 8 bases are shared with TRBD1. Germline V gene data show CDR1 as ENHRY and CDR2 as SYGVKD. The CDR3 is 14 residues long. Trimming at V came to 4 bases and at J to 4 bases, leaving 6 bases not matched to a gene. The CDR3 DNA reads as TGTGCCATCAGTGCGGGACAGGAGAGGTACGAGCAGTACTTC. Residues: CAISAGQERYEQYF.

This clone has just a few counts. This chain links TRBV28 with TRBJ1-2, with 8 positions matching TRBD1. The CDR3 sequence is 12 residues long. V trimming: 7 bases; J trimming: 7 bases; junction bases outside the gene matches: 5. Germline-derived CDR1 and CDR2 are MDHEN and SYDVKM. In nucleotides, the CDR3 is TGTGCCAGCACCAACACAGGGGGTGGCTACACCTTC. This codes for CASTNTGGGYTF.

The rearrangement joins TRBV7-8 to TRBJ2-2, with D tentatively TRBD1 or TRBD2 (6 bases each). V shed 5 bases and J shed 3 bases, with 13 bases lying between them. This CDR3 contains 15 residues. Germline V gene lookup returns CDR1 SGHVS and CDR2 FQNEAQ. The CDR3 loop reads CASSLGGGYTGELFF. The CDR3 region has the DNA TGTGCCAGCAGCCTGGGGGGCGGTTACACCGGGGAGCTGTTTTTT.

The table lists this clone with a few counts. The chain combines TRBV28 with TRBJ2-5; D is ambiguous. Per the germline V gene, CDR1 is MDHEN and CDR2 is SYDVKM. This CDR3 has 13 residues. V lost 5 bases and J 5 bases, leaving 12 bases between the germline ends. The CDR3 protein is CASSPQDTETQYF. CDR3 sequence (DNA): TGTGCCAGCAGTCCGCAGGATACGGAGACCCAGTACTTC.

The V and J genes are TRBV2 and TRBJ2-7, with TRBD1 matching 11 bases. Germline CDR1 SNHLY, CDR2 FYNNEI. The V gene end was trimmed by 6 bases and the J gene end by 2 bases; junction bases not matched to a gene: 3. The length of the CDR3 is 14 residues. CDR3 coding DNA: TGTGCCAGCAGGCGGACAGGGGGCCCCTACGAGCAGTACTTC. Translated: CASRRTGGPYEQYF.

This chain connects TRBV6-1 to TRBJ1-2; D perhaps matches TRBD1 (6 bases). There are 14 residues in the CDR3. Germline V gene sequence: CDR1 MNHNS, CDR2 SASEGT. The ends were cut back, 0 bases at V and 9 bases at J, with 14 bases in the middle. The DNA of the CDR3 is TGTGCCAGCAGTGAAGCGACTCGAGGGGGAAGCTACACCTTC. Protein product: CASSEATRGGSYTF.

There are many counts of this clone. The gene calls are TRBV28 and TRBJ1-1; no definite D call. The CDR3 extends over 11 amino acids. V was shortened by 2 bases and J by 11 bases, with 9 bases between the two germline ends. Germline loops: CDR1 MDHEN, CDR2 SYDVKM. CDR3 nucleotide sequence: TGTGCCAGCAGTTTAGGGGTGGAGGCTTTCTTT. Protein sequence: CASSLGVEAFF. The whole variable domain, remainder taken from reference TRBV28 and TRBJ1-1, is DVKVTQSSRYLVKRTGEKVFLECVQDMDHENMFWYRQDPGLGLRLIYFSYDVKMKEKGDIPEGYSVSREKKERFSLILESASTNQTSMYLCASSLGVEAFFGQGTRLTVV.

At least ten counts were recorded for this clone. The V call is TRBV7-9, the J call TRBJ1-4; a possible D gene is TRBD1 (6 bases). V lost 6 bases to trimming and J lost 5 bases, with 22 bases between them. The CDR3 sequence is 17 residues long. The germline V gene has CDR1 SEHNR and CDR2 FQNEAQ (reference sequence). The CDR3 region is CASSLQGAAPSNEKLFF. CDR3 sequence (DNA): TGTGCCAGCAGTTTACAGGGAGCGGCCCCTTCGAATGAAAAACTGTTTTTT.

This clone was observed at least ten times. V is TRBV7-8 and J is TRBJ1-1; D uncertain. The CDR3 sequence is 11 residues long. The germline V gene has CDR1 SGHVS and CDR2 FQNEAQ. V lost 10 bases to trimming and J lost 7 bases, with 13 bases between them. The CDR3 loop reads CATRIGLEAFF. The CDR3 DNA reads TGTGCCACCAGAATAGGGCTTGAAGCTTTCTTT.

This chain uses TRBV10-2 with TRBJ2-1, with TRBD2 matching 9 bases. V trimming: 2 bases; J trimming: 6 bases; junction bases outside the gene matches: 11. The CDR3 extends over 17 amino acids. Germline V gene lookup returns CDR1 WSHSY and CDR2 SAAADI. CDR3 loop: CASSEPMRGGYGNEQFF. The CDR3 coding sequence is TGCGCCAGCAGTGAGCCAATGCGGGGGGGTTATGGCAATGAGCAGTTCTTC.

This clone has only a few counts. The rearrangement joins TRBV5-1 to TRBJ1-2, with a tentative D call TRBD1 (6 bases). Deletions cut 4 bases from V and 2 bases from J, with 18 bases between. This CDR3 has 16 amino acids. The germline gives CDR1 SGHRS, CDR2 YFSETQ. The CDR3 DNA reads TGCGCCAGCAGCGTCACTACAGGGCCTCAGAACTATGGCTACACCTTC. Residues: CASSVTTGPQNYGYTF.

This chain uses TRBV28 with TRBJ1-6; no reliable D call. The V and J ends lost 4 bases and 18 bases respectively, with 13 bases between them. The CDR3 totals 11 residues. Germline V CDR1 and CDR2: MDHEN, SYDVKM. CDR3 protein: CASSSHQPTHF. DNA of the CDR3: TGTGCCAGCAGTTCTCACCAACCGACCCACTTT.

This clone has only a few counts. The chain links TRBV27 to TRBJ2-7; D is tentatively TRBD1 or TRBD2 (6 bases each). Looked up from germline, CDR1 is MNHEY and CDR2 is SMNVEV (reference sequence). Trimming cost V 0 bases and J 3 bases, with 18 bases left between them. The CDR3 consists of 17 residues. CDR3 sequence (DNA): TGTGCCAGCAGTTTATCGATGGGGGGCGTAAATGTCTACGAGCAGTACTTC. Its translation is CASSLSMGGVNVYEQYF.

The rearrangement uses TRBV4-2 and TRBJ2-3; 9 bases fit TRBD2. In germline, CDR1 is LGHNA, CDR2 YNFKEQ. The CDR3 is made up of 17 amino acids. Germline trimming cut 1 base from V and 4 bases from J; bases unmatched to any gene: 9. The CDR3 loop is CASSQVLAGVESDTQYF. CDR3 nucleotides: TGTGCCAGCAGCCAAGTCTTAGCGGGAGTTGAATCAGATACGCAGTATTTT.

Regarding this clone: Relative to the germline gene, one junction end is altered; a read error may explain this. The V gene is TRBV6-6, the J gene TRBJ1-1; 8 bases are a match to TRBD1. In germline, CDR1 is MNHNY, CDR2 SVGAGI (reference sequence). The CDR3 consists of 16 residues. The CDR3 sequence is CAISGGVGTGNTEAFF. In DNA form, the CDR3 reads TGTGCCATCAGTGGCGGGGTCGGGACAGGCAACACTGAAGCTTTCTTT.

This clone was recorded a few times. Here the CDR3 reads CASSFLSGSPYNEQFF. DNA for the CDR3: TGTGCCAGCAGCTTCCTTAGCGGGAGCCCCTACAATGAGCAGTTCTTC. V usage is TRBV7-9 and J usage is TRBJ2-1, with 9 nucleotides matching TRBD2. The CDR3 consists of 16 residues. Germline V gene data show CDR1 as SEHNR and CDR2 as FQNEAQ (reference sequence). V was pared by 3 bases and J by 2 bases, with 5 bases of the junction left unmatched. Drawing the rest from reference TRBV7-9 and TRBJ2-1, the complete variable domain is DTGVSQNPRHKITKRGQNVTFRCDPISEHNRLYWYRQTLGQGPEFLTYFQNEAQLEKSRLLSDRFSAERPKGSFSTLEIQRTEQGDSAMYLCASSFLSGSPYNEQFFGPGTRLTVL.

The J gene is TRBJ2-7, the V gene TRBV30; D may match TRBD1 or TRBD2 (7 bases each). V lost 1 base and J lost 2, with 21 bases in between. The germline gives CDR1 GTSNPN, CDR2 SVGIG (reference sequence). This CDR3 region has 17 residues. The CDR3, as DNA: TGTGCCTGGAGTGGTCGACAGGGAAACGCGGGAGCCTACGAGCAGTACTTC. This encodes CAWSGRQGNAGAYEQYF. Full variable domain (remainder filled in from reference TRBV30 and TRBJ2-7): SQTIHQWPATLVQPVGSPLSLECTVEGTSNPNLYWYRQAAGRGLQLLFYSVGIGQISSEVPQNLSASRPQDRQFILSSKKLLLSDSGFYLCAWSGRQGNAGAYEQYFGPGTRLTVT.

The sample holds a few counts of this clone. V gene TRBV11-2 combines with J gene TRBJ2-7, with D perhaps matching TRBD1 (6 bases). V lost 2 bases and J 4 bases, leaving 12 bases between the germline ends. The CDR3 is 14 residues long. The germline gives CDR1 SGHAT, CDR2 FQNNGV. This CDR3 is CASSLRTGSYEQYF. Here the CDR3 DNA reads TGTGCCAGCAGCTTACGAACAGGGTCGTACGAGCAGTACTTC.

The sample holds a few counts of this clone. The gene calls are TRBV7-2 and TRBJ1-1, with D tentatively TRBD1 (6 bases). Trimming took off 5 bases at V and 5 bases at J, with 12 bases between the two ends. The CDR3 has 13 amino acids. CDR1 and CDR2 (germline): SGHTA, FQGNSA. CDR3 DNA sequence: TGTGCCAGCAGCACCCAAGGGGGGACTGAAGCTTTCTTT. It is translated as CASSTQGGTEAFF.

This clone was recorded a few times. The J gene is TRBJ2-1, the V gene TRBV5-1; D gene unclear. In germline, CDR1 is SGHRS, CDR2 YFSETQ. The CDR3 is made up of 15 amino acids. Between the trimmed V and J ends, which lost 0 bases and 6 bases, there was a span of 13 bases. CDR3 residues: CASSLESIAGNEQFF. DNA for the CDR3: TGCGCCAGCAGCTTGGAAAGTATTGCAGGCAATGAGCAGTTCTTC.

The rearrangement joins TRBV18 to TRBJ2-7; D possibly uses TRBD1 or TRBD2 (5 bases each). The CDR3 contains 15 residues. The germline gives CDR1 KGHSH, CDR2 LQKENI. Trimming cost V 5 bases and J 2 bases, with 16 bases left between them. CDR3 loop: CASSTGDGAPYEQYF. Written as DNA, the CDR3 is TGTGCCAGCTCAACGGGTGACGGGGCCCCCTACGAGCAGTACTTC.

The chain links TRBV7-3 to TRBJ2-3; D might be TRBD1 or TRBD2, each matching 5 bases. CDR3 length: 12 residues. V lost 6 bases and J lost 9, with 13 bases in between. Germline V CDR1 and CDR2: SGHTA, FQGTGA. The CDR3 nucleotides are TGTGCCAGCAGTCCTCGTGGGGGAACGCAGTATTTT. Translating gives CASSPRGGTQYF. Full variable domain (remainder filled in from reference TRBV7-3 and TRBJ2-3): GAGVSQTPSNKVTEKGKYVELRCDPISGHTALYWYRQSLGQGPEFLIYFQGTGAADDSGLPNDRFFAVRPEGSVSTLKIQRTERGDSAVYLCASSPRGGTQYFGPGTRLTVL.

This CDR3 is CASRLDRENGYTF. DNA for the CDR3: TGTGCCAGCAGGTTGGACAGGGAAAATGGCTACACCTTC. The chain is built from TRBV2 and TRBJ1-2; 8 nucleotides line up with TRBD1. This CDR3 region has 13 residues. Germline V gives CDR1 SNHLY, CDR2 FYNNEI. V lost 6 bases, J lost 6 bases, and 6 bases stayed unmatched.